This T cell receptor (beta chain) comes out of a study of T cells in Graves' hyperthyroidism and ophthalmopathy. RNA transcripts yielded amplified TCR beta CDR3 regions. Initially, a first-round RT-PCR of the TCR CDR3 employed the HTBI primer set. TCRdb ran MiXCR on the multiplex PCR reads and lists one entry per CDR3 protein. The sample lists 600,000 to 700,000 distinct CDR3 sequences; about 15% were seen once. This clonotype was seen more than once but under ten times. This TCR was sampled from a woman aged 40 to 50 with Graves' ophthalmopathy. Material: blood.

CDR3 DNA sequence: TGTGCCAGCGCCCCTAGCGGGAGGGCCTCGGACACCGGGGAGCTGTTTTTT. This encodes CASAPSGRASDTGELFF. The V and J genes are TRBV19 and TRBJ2-2, with 12 bases identical to TRBD2. The germline V gene encodes CDR1 LNHDA and CDR2 SQIVND (reference sequence). The V segment lost 9 bases and the J segment 3 bases; nucleotides outside the gene matches: 11. The CDR3 is made up of 17 amino acids. Full variable domain (remainder filled in from reference TRBV19 and TRBJ2-2): DGGITQSPKYLFRKEGQNVTLSCEQNLNHDAMYWYRQDPGQGLRLIYYSQIVNDFQKGDIAEGYSVSREKKESFPLTVTSAQKNPTAFYLCASAPSGRASDTGELFFGEGSRLTVL.